Presented here are 24 T cell receptor beta chains from one specimen sequenced in a study of blood T cell repertoires in COVID-19. Some clones are missing from TCRdb's copy, which holds only in-frame ones; the method was immunoSEQ multiplex PCR. This table holds some 100,000 clones, roughly 92% found once. Input material: peripheral blood. The receptors were gathered from a man aged 70-80 years with acute or convalescent COVID-19.

The CDR3 DNA reads as TGTGCCAGTAGTACAATACAGGGGTTCGGAAACACCATATATTTT. Its protein product is CASSTIQGFGNTIYF. J is TRBJ1-3 and V is TRBV19; 7 positions match TRBD1. The CDR3 consists of 15 residues. The germline V gene has CDR1 LNHDA and CDR2 SQIVND (reference sequence). V lost 4 bases to trimming and J lost 4 bases; unmatched junction nucleotides: 7.

This chain uses TRBV2 with TRBJ2-4; perhaps TRBD1 as D (6 bases). The CDR3 spans 14 residues. Germline V lookup: CDR1 SNHLY, CDR2 FYNNEI. V was clipped by 0 bases and J by 7 bases, with 10 bases between them. In DNA form, the CDR3 reads TGTGCCAGCAGTGAAGCCGGCAGGGGTAACATTCAGTACTTC. Amino acids: CASSEAGRGNIQYF.

The chain couples TRBV2 to TRBJ1-6, with TRBD1 as a possible D gene (6 bases). Germline V gives CDR1 SNHLY, CDR2 FYNNEI. V was cut by 9 bases and J by 10 bases, with 19 bases left in between. The CDR3 has 14 amino acids. The chain's CDR3 is CAREGEQGESPLHF. The CDR3 DNA reads as TGTGCCAGAGAGGGGGAACAGGGAGAGTCACCCCTCCACTTT.

This sequence joins TRBV6-4 and TRBJ1-3; D gene uncertain. CDR3 size: 14 residues. Germline CDR1 and CDR2: MRHNA and SNTAGT. Trimming removed 6 bases at V and 0 bases at J, with 9 bases between. This CDR3 is CASRAFDSGNTIYF. Here the CDR3 DNA reads TGTGCCAGCAGGGCCTTCGACTCTGGAAACACCATATATTTT.

The sample holds one count of this clone. The gene calls are TRBV5-1 and TRBJ1-1; D possibly corresponds to TRBD1 (5 bases). The germline gives CDR1 SGHRS, CDR2 YFSETQ. CDR3 length: 16 residues. V lost 0 bases and J 0 bases, leaving 12 bases between the germline ends. In nucleotides, the CDR3 is TGCGCCAGCAGCTTGGTTGCAGGGCTATTGAACACTGAAGCTTTCTTT. Protein: CASSLVAGLLNTEAFF.

CDR3 protein: CASSLAQPQHF. In nucleotides, the CDR3 is TGTGCCAGCAGTTTGGCTCAGCCCCAGCATTTT. The rearrangement links TRBV28 to TRBJ1-5; no firm D call. Trimming removed 3 bases from V and 6 bases from J, with 3 bases in between. Germline-derived CDR1 and CDR2 are MDHEN and SYDVKM. This CDR3 has 11 amino acids.

The rearrangement joins TRBV13 to TRBJ1-5; tentative D call: TRBD1 (5 bases). CDR1 and CDR2 (germline): PRHDT, FYEKMQ (reference sequence). Trimming stripped 5 bases from V and 2 bases from J, with 16 bases between. The CDR3 spans 16 residues. DNA for the CDR3: TGTGCCAGCAGCAGGGGTGGGGGAGGAGGCAATCAGCCCCAGCATTTT. Translating gives CASSRGGGGGNQPQHF.

This chain uses TRBV7-2 with TRBJ1-5; maybe TRBD1 (5 bases). Between the trimmed V and J ends, which lost 3 bases and 7 bases, there was a span of 13 bases. Looked up from germline, CDR1 is SGHTA and CDR2 is FQGNSA. CDR3 length equals 14 residues. In DNA, the CDR3 is TGTGCCAGCAGCTTGACAGTCTTGAACCAGCCCCAGCATTTT. It encodes CASSLTVLNQPQHF.

The chain couples TRBV14 to TRBJ2-1; 8 bases are a match to TRBD1. J was trimmed by 7 bases and V by 4 bases; bases with no gene match: 9. Germline assignment: CDR1 SGHDN and CDR2 FVKESK. This CDR3 region has 15 residues. In DNA form, the CDR3 reads TGTGCCAGCAGCCCAAGGACAGGGTTTTGGAATGAGCAGTTCTTC. Encoded protein: CASSPRTGFWNEQFF. The whole variable domain, remainder taken from reference TRBV14 and TRBJ2-1, is EAGVTQFPSHSVIEKGQTVTLRCDPISGHDNLYWYRRVMGKEIKFLLHFVKESKQDESGMPNNRFLAERTGGTYSTLKVQPAELEDSGVYFCASSPRTGFWNEQFFGPGTRLTVL.

CDR3 protein: CASSLARSRVNYGYTF. In DNA, the CDR3 is TGTGCCAGCAGCTTAGCACGCTCGAGGGTTAACTATGGCTACACCTTC. The V and J genes are TRBV7-9 and TRBJ1-2; D unclear. This CDR3 has 16 amino acids. The germline gives CDR1 SEHNR, CDR2 FQNEAQ (reference sequence). The V gene lost 0 bases and the J gene lost 1 base, with 12 bases spanning the gap. The whole variable domain, filled in from reference TRBV7-9 and TRBJ1-2, reads DTGVSQNPRHKITKRGQNVTFRCDPISEHNRLYWYRQTLGQGPEFLTYFQNEAQLEKSRLLSDRFSAERPKGSFSTLEIQRTEQGDSAMYLCASSLARSRVNYGYTFGSGTRLTVV.

This clone was recorded only once. This chain connects TRBV19 to TRBJ1-5; 7 nucleotides agree with TRBD1. J gave up 0 bases and V 5 bases, and 13 bases lay outside the gene matches. This CDR3 contains 18 residues. In germline, CDR1 is LNHDA, CDR2 SQIVND (reference sequence). The CDR3 region has the DNA TGTGCCAGTAGTGGCCTCGGGACAGCTTTCTTTAGCAATCAGCCCCAGCATTTT. Translated: CASSGLGTAFFSNQPQHF.

This clone occurred once. This chain's CDR3 is CASSPDLNTEAFF. The CDR3 DNA follows: TGTGCCAGCAGCCCAGATTTGAACACTGAAGCTTTCTTT. The V gene is TRBV9, the J gene TRBJ1-1; no definite D call. This CDR3 region has 13 residues. V was cut by 4 bases and J by 0 bases, with 7 bases left in between. Germline CDR1 reads SGDLS; CDR2 reads YYNGEE.

The chain carries TRBV7-2 and TRBJ1-1; D might be TRBD1 (6 bases). Germline CDR1 is SGHTA and CDR2 is FQGNSA. Deletions cut 4 bases from V and 4 bases from J, with 10 bases between. The CDR3 contains 13 residues. The CDR3 loop reads CASSYQGFTEAFF. The DNA for the CDR3 is TGTGCCAGCAGCTACCAGGGGTTCACTGAAGCTTTCTTT.

V is TRBV7-9 and J is TRBJ1-1; 9 bases align to TRBD1. The germline V gene has CDR1 SEHNR and CDR2 FQNEAQ (reference sequence). CDR3 length equals 14 residues. V was pared by 8 bases and J by 3 bases, with 7 bases of the junction left unmatched. The CDR3 here is CASGRDRDHTEAFF. Written as DNA, the CDR3 is TGTGCCAGCGGAAGGGACAGGGACCACACTGAAGCTTTCTTT.

The sample holds one count of this clone. The chain carries TRBV30 and TRBJ2-7; TRBD1 might be the D (5 bases). Germline-derived CDR1 and CDR2 are GTSNPN and SVGIG (reference sequence). Trimming took off 0 bases at V and 2 bases at J, with 8 bases between the two ends. The CDR3 covers 13 residues. The CDR3 sequence is CAWSVTGAYEQYF. The CDR3, as DNA: TGTGCCTGGAGTGTAACAGGAGCCTACGAGCAGTACTTC.

The chain is built from TRBV6-6 and TRBJ2-1, with 12 bases that match TRBD2. CDR3 length: 18 amino acids. Unmatched junction bases numbered 11, after V lost 5 bases and J lost 3 bases. Germline V CDR1 and CDR2: MNHNY, SVGAGI (reference sequence). The CDR3 sequence: CASSPGLAGLQFYNEQFF. The CDR3, as DNA: TGTGCCAGCAGTCCGGGACTAGCGGGTCTCCAGTTCTACAATGAGCAGTTCTTC.

The V and J genes are TRBV10-3 and TRBJ1-1; 7 bases are shared with TRBD1. This CDR3 region has 15 residues. Trimming cost V 0 bases and J 6 bases; bases outside gene matches: 7. Germline CDR1 ENHRY, CDR2 SYGVKD. The CDR3 DNA reads TGTGCCATCAGTGAGTCGACAGGGAGAGGGCCTGAAGCTTTCTTT. Protein sequence: CAISESTGRGPEAFF.

The rearrangement uses TRBV12-3 or TRBV12-4 and TRBJ1-1; a possible D gene is TRBD1 (6 bases). V lost 6 bases and J lost 8, with 13 bases in between. The CDR3 extends over 12 amino acids. The CDR3, as DNA: TGTGCCAGCAGCCCTACAGGGACAGAAGCTTTCTTT. As protein: CASSPTGTEAFF.

This rearrangement joins TRBV28 to TRBJ1-6, with D hard to call. CDR3 length: 11 residues. The V end lost 3 bases, the J end lost 12 bases, and 6 bases lay between the germline ends. Per the germline V gene, CDR1 is MDHEN and CDR2 is SYDVKM. CDR3 loop: CASSLRLPLHF. DNA for the CDR3: TGTGCCAGCAGTTTGAGACTACCCCTCCACTTT.

The chain recombines TRBV5-1 with TRBJ2-5; TRBD2 matches at 7 bases. Germline assignment: CDR1 SGHRS and CDR2 YFSETQ. V was clipped by 4 bases and J by 5 bases; unmatched bases: 5. The CDR3 is made up of 13 amino acids. CDR3 coding DNA: TGCGCCAGCAGCCAGGGACTAATGGAGACCCAGTACTTC. Its protein is CASSQGLMETQYF. Variable domain in full (rest from reference TRBV5-1 and TRBJ2-5): KAGVTQTPRYLIKTRGQQVTLSCSPISGHRSVSWYQQTPGQGLQFLFEYFSETQRNKGNFPGRFSGRQFSNSRSEMNVSTLELGDSALYLCASSQGLMETQYFGPGTRLLVL.

The chain joins TRBV6-5 to TRBJ2-5; 8 bases match TRBD2. There are 15 residues in the CDR3. Germline CDR1 and CDR2: MNHEY and SVGAGI. V was pared by 6 bases and J by 1 base, with 7 bases of the junction left unmatched. CDR3 coding DNA: TGTGCCAGCAGCCCGACTAGCGCTGGCCAAGAGACCCAGTACTTC. Protein product: CASSPTSAGQETQYF.

The chain is built from TRBV6-5 and TRBJ2-5, with 7 nucleotides matching TRBD1. With V trimmed by 4 bases and J by 2 bases, 7 bases remained unmatched. In germline, CDR1 is MNHEY, CDR2 SVGAGI. The CDR3 totals 15 residues. The CDR3 DNA reads as TGTGCCAGCAGTTTCGAGGACAGGTCACAAGAGACCCAGTACTTC. It is translated as CASSFEDRSQETQYF.

The CDR3 nucleotides read TGTGCCAGCAGTTTTGGGGGGGCCCGGGACACCATATATTTT. Its translation is CASSFGGARDTIYF. The chain carries TRBV27 and TRBJ1-3; possible D gene TRBD1, 6 bases. Trimming took off 3 bases at V and 8 bases at J, with 14 bases between the two ends. The CDR3 has 14 amino acids. The germline V gene encodes CDR1 MNHEY and CDR2 SMNVEV (reference sequence).

This chain links TRBV3-1 (or the pseudogene TRBV3-2) with TRBJ1-4, with D possibly matching TRBD1 (5 bases). The CDR3 consists of 13 residues. The ends were cut back, 0 bases at V and 10 bases at J, with 9 bases in the middle. Germline V lookup: CDR1 LGHDT, CDR2 YNNKEL (reference sequence). The CDR3 DNA reads TGTGCCAGCAGCCAAGAGGGAGGGGCAAAACTGTTTTTT. Protein product: CASSQEGGAKLFF.